This entry is about one TCR beta chain. Enrolment of Seattle patients took place during active infection, and they were followed longitudinally. The data were taken from a study of blood T cell repertoires in COVID-19. Looking at the study overall: Some COVID-19 samples were acute and others convalescent; all came from the United States, Italy and Spain. PBMCs, B-cell-depleted T cells, or T cells were the source of the cDNA or gDNA that made up the material.

With V trimmed by 6 bases and J by 4 bases, 4 bases remained unmatched. Per germline, CDR1 LNHDA and CDR2 SQIVND (reference sequence). The CDR3 extends over 14 amino acids. Authors' data handling: Reference gene primer amplification gave estimated nucleated cell counts. The data were produced by immunoSEQ multiplex PCR, yet TCRdb's version contains in-frame clones alone and is incomplete. The V and J calls and the clone size are those of that table, but D and trimming were determined from the DNA. The sample holds 310,000 or so clones; about 90% are singletons and the top ten take 11%. This receptor was identified in a woman aged 30 to 39 with COVID-19, enrolled during active disease. The chain has TRBV19 and TRBJ2-7; 12 bases match TRBD1. The sequencing input was peripheral blood. The CDR3 here is CASRLGQGAYEQYF. The CDR3 DNA reads TGTGCCAGTAGATTGGGACAGGGGGCTTACGAGCAGTACTTC.